Presented here are 13 T cell receptor beta chains from one specimen sequenced in a study of blood T cell repertoires in COVID-19. TCRdb keeps only in-frame clones here, not all; method: immunoSEQ multiplex PCR. Altogether some 180,000 clones are present, 88% being singletons, with the ten largest covering around 2.1%. Material for sequencing was peripheral blood. The source is a man aged 45-65 years who had recovered from COVID-19.

This rearrangement joins TRBV7-3 to TRBJ2-2; TRBD2 matches 8 bases. Trimming cost V 5 bases and J 6 bases; bases outside gene matches: 11. The CDR3 has 16 amino acids. Germline V gene data show CDR1 as SGHTA and CDR2 as FQGTGA. CDR3 residues: CASSPGSGRESGELFF. For the CDR3, the DNA is TGTGCCAGCAGCCCAGGGAGCGGGAGAGAATCCGGGGAGCTGTTTTTT.

V gene TRBV5-1 combines with J gene TRBJ2-3; 7 bases are a match to TRBD2. From germline, CDR1 is SGHRS and CDR2 YFSETQ. This CDR3 has 14 residues. J gave up 0 bases and V 7 bases, and 5 bases lay outside the gene matches. This CDR3 is CASLLGGSTDTQYF. In nucleotides, the CDR3 is TGCGCCAGCCTCCTGGGGGGGAGCACAGATACGCAGTATTTT.

This rearrangement joins TRBV19 to TRBJ2-5; 9 bases map to TRBD1. V was pared by 6 bases and J by 2 bases, with 1 base of the junction left unmatched. This CDR3 contains 13 residues. The germline CDR1 and CDR2 sequences are LNHDA and SQIVND (reference sequence). CDR3 bases: TGTGCCAGTAGAGACAGGGGGCAAGAGACCCAGTACTTC. Protein: CASRDRGQETQYF.

This chain joins TRBV19 and TRBJ1-3, with D hard to call. The CDR3 contains 16 residues. Per germline, CDR1 LNHDA and CDR2 SQIVND (reference sequence). V lost 6 bases to trimming and J lost 0 bases, with 15 bases between them. Here the CDR3 reads CASSPLGFSSGNTIYF. The CDR3 coding sequence is TGTGCCAGTAGCCCTTTGGGCTTTAGCTCTGGAAACACCATATATTTT. Together with reference TRBV19 and TRBJ1-3, the CDR3 gives the full variable domain: DGGITQSPKYLFRKEGQNVTLSCEQNLNHDAMYWYRQDPGQGLRLIYYSQIVNDFQKGDIAEGYSVSREKKESFPLTVTSAQKNPTAFYLCASSPLGFSSGNTIYFGEGSWLTVV.

The V gene is TRBV9, the J gene TRBJ2-2; 12 positions match TRBD2. The length of the CDR3 is 18 residues. Germline-derived CDR1 and CDR2 are SGDLS and YYNGEE. V shed 4 bases, J shed 4 bases, and the junction held 11 bases outside the gene matches. The CDR3 DNA sequence: TGTGCCAGCAGCCCACCTCGACTAGCGGGAGTAGGCACCGGGGAGCTGTTTTTT. It is translated as CASSPPRLAGVGTGELFF.

The rearrangement joins TRBV14 to TRBJ1-6; the D is unclear. CDR1 and CDR2 (germline): SGHDN, FVKESK. The germline V and J ends were trimmed by 1 base and 9 bases, with 13 bases remaining between them. The CDR3 has 15 amino acids. The CDR3, as DNA: TGTGCCAGCAGCCAAGTTTTGGACGGGAGTTCACCCCTCCACTTT. Encoded protein: CASSQVLDGSSPLHF.

The chain combines TRBV24-1 with TRBJ2-1; the D is unclear. The length of the CDR3 is 11 residues. Looked up from germline, CDR1 is KGHDR and CDR2 is SFDVKD. The DNA for the CDR3 is TGTGCTATCCGAAGAGGCCATGAGCAGTTCTTC. As protein: CAIRRGHEQFF.

This clone was counted once. The genes are TRBV10-2 and TRBJ2-7, with 7 bases aligning to TRBD1. Germline loops: CDR1 WSHSY, CDR2 SAAADI. The CDR3 length is 13 residues. The trim removed 3 bases at V and 4 bases at J, leaving 3 bases unmatched. CDR3 in DNA: TGCGCCAGCAGTGACAGGGGGACATACGAGCAGTACTTC. Translated: CASSDRGTYEQYF.

This CDR3 reads CASSLGGQGASEQYF. The CDR3 DNA is TGTGCCAGCAGCTTGGGGGGACAGGGGGCGAGTGAGCAGTACTTC. The chain couples TRBV5-4 to TRBJ2-7, with 12 nucleotides matching TRBD1. The CDR3 is 15 amino acids. Looked up from germline, CDR1 is SGHNT and CDR2 is YYREEE (reference sequence). V was pared by 0 bases and J by 7 bases, with 5 bases of the junction left unmatched.

This sequence joins TRBV28 and TRBJ2-7; 14 bases align to TRBD2. Germline V CDR1 and CDR2: MDHEN, SYDVKM. Trimming at V came to 5 bases and at J to 0 bases, leaving 9 bases not matched to a gene. The CDR3 is 18 residues long. DNA for the CDR3: TGTGCCAGCAGTCCCCGGACTAGCGGGAGGCCCATCTCCTACGAGCAGTACTTC. Its translation: CASSPRTSGRPISYEQYF.

This clone was detected only once. The chain joins TRBV27 to TRBJ1-5, with TRBD1 matching over 10 bases. The J segment lost 6 bases and the V segment lost 5 bases, leaving 4 bases of the junction unmatched. The germline V gene has CDR1 MNHEY and CDR2 SMNVEV (reference sequence). The CDR3 runs to 14 residues. This CDR3 reads CASSPGTGVQPQHF. CDR3 nucleotide sequence: TGTGCCAGCAGTCCGGGGACAGGGGTTCAGCCCCAGCATTTT.

The chain combines TRBV5-1 with TRBJ2-1, with 12 bases that match TRBD2. The CDR3 spans 16 residues. Germline V gene data show CDR1 as SGHRS and CDR2 as YFSETQ. V lost 4 bases to trimming and J lost 4 bases; unmatched junction nucleotides: 6. This CDR3 is CASSPITSGGYNEQFF. In DNA form, the CDR3 reads TGCGCCAGCAGCCCCATAACTAGCGGGGGGTACAATGAGCAGTTCTTC.

This chain joins TRBV28 and TRBJ1-4, with TRBD1 as a possible D gene (5 bases). The CDR3 sequence is 12 residues long. Germline-derived CDR1 and CDR2 are MDHEN and SYDVKM. Trimming removed 5 bases at V and 13 bases at J, with 14 bases between. CDR3 region: CASSPRTWLLFF. The CDR3 nucleotides are TGTGCCAGCAGTCCGAGGACATGGTTACTGTTTTTT. Full variable domain (missing parts from reference TRBV28 and TRBJ1-4): DVKVTQSSRYLVKRTGEKVFLECVQDMDHENMFWYRQDPGLGLRLIYFSYDVKMKEKGDIPEGYSVSREKKERFSLILESASTNQTSMYLCASSPRTWLLFFGSGTQLSVL.